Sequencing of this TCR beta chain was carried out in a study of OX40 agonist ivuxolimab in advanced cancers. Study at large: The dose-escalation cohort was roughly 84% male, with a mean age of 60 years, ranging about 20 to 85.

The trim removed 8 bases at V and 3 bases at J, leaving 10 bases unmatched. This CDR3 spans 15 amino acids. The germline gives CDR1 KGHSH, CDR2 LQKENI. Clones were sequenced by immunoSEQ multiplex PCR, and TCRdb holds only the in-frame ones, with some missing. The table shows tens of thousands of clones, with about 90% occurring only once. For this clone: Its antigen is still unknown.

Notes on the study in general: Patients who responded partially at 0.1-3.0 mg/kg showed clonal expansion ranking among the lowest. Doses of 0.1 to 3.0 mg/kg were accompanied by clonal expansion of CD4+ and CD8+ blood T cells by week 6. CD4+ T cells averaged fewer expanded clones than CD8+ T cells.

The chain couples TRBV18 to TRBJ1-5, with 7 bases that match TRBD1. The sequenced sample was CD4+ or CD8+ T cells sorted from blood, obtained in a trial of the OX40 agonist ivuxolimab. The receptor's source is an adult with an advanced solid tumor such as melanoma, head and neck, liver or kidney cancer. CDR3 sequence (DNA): TGTGCCAGCAGACGGAGTGGGACAGACAATCAGCCCCAGCATTTT. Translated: CASRRSGTDNQPQHF.